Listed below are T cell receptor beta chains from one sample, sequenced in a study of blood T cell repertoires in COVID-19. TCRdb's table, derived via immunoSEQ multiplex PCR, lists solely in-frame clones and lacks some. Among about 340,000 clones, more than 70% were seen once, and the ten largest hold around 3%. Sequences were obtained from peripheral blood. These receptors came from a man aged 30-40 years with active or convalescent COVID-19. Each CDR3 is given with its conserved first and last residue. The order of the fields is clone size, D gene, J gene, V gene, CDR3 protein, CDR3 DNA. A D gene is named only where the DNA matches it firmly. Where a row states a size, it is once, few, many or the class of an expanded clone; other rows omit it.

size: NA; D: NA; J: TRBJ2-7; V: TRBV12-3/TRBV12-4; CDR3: CASMRLGQYEQYF; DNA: TGTGCCAGCATGCGGCTAGGCCAGTACGAGCAGTACTTC
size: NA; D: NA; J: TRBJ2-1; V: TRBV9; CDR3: CASSAAEGEQFF; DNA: TGTGCCAGCAGCGCCGCCGAGGGTGAGCAGTTCTTC
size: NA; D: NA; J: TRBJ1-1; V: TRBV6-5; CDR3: CASSRVQEAFF; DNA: TGTGCCAGCAGTCGGGTCCAAGAAGCTTTCTTT
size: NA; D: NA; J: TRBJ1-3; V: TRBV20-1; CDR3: CSGDSGNTIYF; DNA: TGCAGTGGCGATTCGGGAAACACCATATATTTT
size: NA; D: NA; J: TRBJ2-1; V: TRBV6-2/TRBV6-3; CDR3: CASSYPNSWRANEQFF; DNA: TGTGCCAGCAGTTACCCCAATAGTTGGAGGGCCAATGAGCAGTTCTTC
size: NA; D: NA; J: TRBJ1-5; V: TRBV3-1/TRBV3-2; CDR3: CASSQDGGRRSNQPQHF; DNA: TGTGCCAGCAGCCAAGATGGTGGGAGACGGAGCAATCAGCCCCAGCATTTT
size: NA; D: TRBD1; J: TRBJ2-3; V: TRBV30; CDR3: CAWGWSGTGGDTQYF; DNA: TGTGCCTGGGGCTGGAGCGGGACAGGGGGCGATACGCAGTATTTT
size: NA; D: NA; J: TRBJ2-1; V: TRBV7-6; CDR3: CASSFSDEQFF; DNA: TGTGCCAGCAGCTTTAGCGATGAGCAGTTCTTC
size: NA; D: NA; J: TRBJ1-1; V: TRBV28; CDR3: CASSVLLGGTEAFF; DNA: TGTGCCAGCAGTGTCCTATTAGGGGGAACTGAAGCTTTCTTT
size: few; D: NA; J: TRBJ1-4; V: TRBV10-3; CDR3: CAISEPGFGEEKLFF; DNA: TGTGCCATCAGTGAACCAGGGTTCGGTGAGGAAAAACTGTTTTTT
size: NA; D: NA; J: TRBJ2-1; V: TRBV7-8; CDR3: CASSFGIASYNEQFF; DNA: TGTGCCAGCAGCTTCGGAATAGCCTCCTACAATGAGCAGTTCTTC
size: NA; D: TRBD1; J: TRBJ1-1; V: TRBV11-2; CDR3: CASVWTGNTEAFF; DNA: TGTGCCAGCGTGTGGACAGGGAACACTGAAGCTTTCTTT
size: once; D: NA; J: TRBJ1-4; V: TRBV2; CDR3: CASRRKTGHNEKLFF; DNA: TGTGCCAGCAGACGAAAGACAGGCCATAATGAAAAACTGTTTTTT
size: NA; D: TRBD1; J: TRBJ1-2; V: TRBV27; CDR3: CASRYTGAVGYGYTF; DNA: TGTGCCAGCAGGTATACAGGGGCGGTAGGCTATGGCTACACCTTC
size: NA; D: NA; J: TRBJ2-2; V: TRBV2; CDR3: CASSAINTGELFF; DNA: TGTGCCAGCAGCGCGATCAACACCGGGGAGCTGTTTTTT
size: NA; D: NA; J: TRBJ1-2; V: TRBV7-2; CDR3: CASSRLTGYTF; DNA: TGTGCCAGCAGCCGACTTACTGGCTACACCTTC
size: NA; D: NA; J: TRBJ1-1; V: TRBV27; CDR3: CASSLGAENTEAFF; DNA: TGTGCCAGCAGTTTAGGGGCAGAGAACACTGAAGCTTTCTTT
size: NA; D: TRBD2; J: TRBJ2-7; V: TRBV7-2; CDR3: CASSLVGRTSGDFYEQYF; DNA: TGTGCCAGCAGCTTAGTCGGGCGAACTAGCGGGGATTTCTACGAGCAGTACTTC
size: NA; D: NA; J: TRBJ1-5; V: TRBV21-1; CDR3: CASSLTGSNQPQHF; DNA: TGTGCCAGCAGCCTGACAGGGAGCAATCAGCCCCAGCATTTT
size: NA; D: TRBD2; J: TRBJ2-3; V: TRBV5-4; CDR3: CASSSSSGPTDTQYF; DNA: TGTGCCAGCAGCTCCTCTAGCGGGCCCACAGATACGCAGTATTTT
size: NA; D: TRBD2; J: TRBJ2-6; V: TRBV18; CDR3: CASSPTSGGAGANVLTF; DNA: TGTGCCAGCTCACCAACTAGCGGGGGTGCTGGGGCCAACGTCCTGACTTTC
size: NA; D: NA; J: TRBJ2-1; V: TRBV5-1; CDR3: CASSLRPRDNEQFF; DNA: TGCGCCAGCAGCTTGCGACCGAGGGACAATGAGCAGTTCTTC
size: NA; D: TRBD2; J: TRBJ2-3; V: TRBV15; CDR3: CATSRGLAGAGDTQYF; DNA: TGTGCCACCAGCAGAGGACTAGCGGGAGCCGGAGATACGCAGTATTTT
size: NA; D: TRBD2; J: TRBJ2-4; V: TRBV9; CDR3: CASSQTSGRALNIQYF; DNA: TGTGCCAGCAGCCAAACTAGCGGGAGGGCCTTGAACATTCAGTACTTC
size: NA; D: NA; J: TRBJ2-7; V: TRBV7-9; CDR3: CASTRGEGNEQYF; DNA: TGTGCCAGCACCCGAGGCGAGGGAAACGAGCAGTACTTC
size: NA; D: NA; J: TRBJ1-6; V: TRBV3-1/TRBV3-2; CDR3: CASSPTANRSPLHF; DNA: TGTGCCAGCAGCCCGACAGCAAACCGCTCACCCCTCCACTTT
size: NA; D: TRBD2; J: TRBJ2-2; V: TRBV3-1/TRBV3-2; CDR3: CASSPLAGESGELFF; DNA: TGTGCCAGCAGCCCTTTAGCGGGGGAGTCCGGGGAGCTGTTTTTT
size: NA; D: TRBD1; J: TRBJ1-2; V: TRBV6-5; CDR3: CASSYSRGAYGYTF; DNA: TGTGCCAGCAGTTACTCCAGGGGGGCCTATGGCTACACCTTC
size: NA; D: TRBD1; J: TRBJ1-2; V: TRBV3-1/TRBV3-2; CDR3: CASSPDRAAGYTF; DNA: TGTGCCAGCAGCCCTGACAGGGCGGCTGGCTACACCTTC
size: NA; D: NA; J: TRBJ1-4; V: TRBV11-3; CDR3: CASKHGANDKLFF; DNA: TGTGCCAGCAAGCATGGGGCCAATGACAAACTGTTTTTT
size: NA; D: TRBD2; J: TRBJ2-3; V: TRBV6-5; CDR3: CASKTSGSTDTQYF; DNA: TGTGCCAGCAAGACTAGCGGGAGCACAGATACGCAGTATTTT
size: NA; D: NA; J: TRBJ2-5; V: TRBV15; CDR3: CATSRGQTAKETQYF; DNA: TGTGCCACCAGCAGAGGACAGACAGCCAAAGAGACCCAGTACTTC
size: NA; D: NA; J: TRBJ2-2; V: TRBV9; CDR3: CASSGAQAGLNTGELFF; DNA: TGTGCCAGCAGCGGGGCTCAAGCAGGATTAAACACCGGGGAGCTGTTTTTT
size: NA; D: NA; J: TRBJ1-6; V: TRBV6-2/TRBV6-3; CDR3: CASSYSGLHAALHF; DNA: TGTGCCAGCAGTTATTCCGGACTCCATGCGGCCCTCCACTTT
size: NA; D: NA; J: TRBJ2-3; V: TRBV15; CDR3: CATSREPGDGTDTQYF; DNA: TGTGCCACCAGCAGAGAACCAGGGGATGGCACAGATACGCAGTATTTT
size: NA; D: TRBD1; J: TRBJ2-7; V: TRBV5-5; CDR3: CASSPATGRAYEQYF; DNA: TGTGCCAGCAGCCCGGCGACAGGGCGGGCCTACGAGCAGTACTTC
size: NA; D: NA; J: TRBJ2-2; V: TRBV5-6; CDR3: CASSLLGSSNTGELFF; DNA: TGTGCCAGCAGCTTGTTGGGGAGTTCCAACACCGGGGAGCTGTTTTTT
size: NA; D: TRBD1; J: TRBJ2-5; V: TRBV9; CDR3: CASSATGGQETQYF; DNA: TGTGCCAGCAGCGCGACAGGGGGACAAGAGACCCAGTACTTC
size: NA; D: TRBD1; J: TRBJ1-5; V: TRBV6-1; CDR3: CASSEARQGNQPQHF; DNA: TGTGCCAGCAGTGAAGCGAGACAGGGTAATCAGCCCCAGCATTTT
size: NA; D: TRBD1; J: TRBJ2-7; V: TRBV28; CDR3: CASSSPGTGRYEQYF; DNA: TGTGCCAGCAGTTCTCCCGGGACAGGGAGGTACGAGCAGTACTTC
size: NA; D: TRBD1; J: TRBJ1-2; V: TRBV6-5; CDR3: CASSYVAGTGNGYTF; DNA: TGTGCCAGCAGTTACGTAGCCGGGACAGGGAACGGCTACACCTTC
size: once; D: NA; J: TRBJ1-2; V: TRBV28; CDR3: CAVQGGSNYGYTF; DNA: TGTGCCGTACAGGGTGGGTCTAACTATGGCTACACCTTC
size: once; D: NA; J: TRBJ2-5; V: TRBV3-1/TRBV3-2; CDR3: CASSGTCHIFSETQYF; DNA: TGTGCCAGCAGCGGCACCTGTCACATTTTCTCTGAGACCCAGTACTTC
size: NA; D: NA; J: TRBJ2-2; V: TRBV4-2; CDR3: CASSSWGVRTGNTGELFF; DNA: TGTGCCAGCAGCTCTTGGGGGGTTCGTACGGGGAACACCGGGGAGCTGTTTTTT
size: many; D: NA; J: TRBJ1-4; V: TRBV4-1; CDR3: CASSQDARTNEKLFF; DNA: TGCGCCAGCAGCCAAGATGCCAGAACTAATGAAAAACTGTTTTTT
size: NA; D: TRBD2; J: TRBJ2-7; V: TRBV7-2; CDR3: CASSAAGTSSYEQYF; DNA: TGTGCCAGCAGCGCAGCCGGGACTAGCTCCTACGAGCAGTACTTC